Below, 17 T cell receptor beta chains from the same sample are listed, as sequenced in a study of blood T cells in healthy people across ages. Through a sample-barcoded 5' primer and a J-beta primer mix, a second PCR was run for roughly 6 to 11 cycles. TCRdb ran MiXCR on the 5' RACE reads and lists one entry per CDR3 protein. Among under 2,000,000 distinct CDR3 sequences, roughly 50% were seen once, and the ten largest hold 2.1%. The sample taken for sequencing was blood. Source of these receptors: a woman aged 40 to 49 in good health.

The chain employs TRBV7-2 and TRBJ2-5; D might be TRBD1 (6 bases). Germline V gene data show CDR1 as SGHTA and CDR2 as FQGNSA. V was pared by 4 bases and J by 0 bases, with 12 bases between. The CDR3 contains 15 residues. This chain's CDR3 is CASSYRDKHQETQYF. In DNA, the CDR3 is TGTGCCAGCAGCTACCGGGACAAACACCAAGAGACCCAGTACTTC.

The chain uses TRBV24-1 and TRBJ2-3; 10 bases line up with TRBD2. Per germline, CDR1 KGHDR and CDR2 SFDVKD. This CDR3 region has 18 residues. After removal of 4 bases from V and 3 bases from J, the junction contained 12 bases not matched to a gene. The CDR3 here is CATSEFPSSSGSTDTQYF. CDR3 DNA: TGTGCCACCAGTGAATTCCCCTCGTCTAGCGGGAGTACAGATACGCAGTATTTT.

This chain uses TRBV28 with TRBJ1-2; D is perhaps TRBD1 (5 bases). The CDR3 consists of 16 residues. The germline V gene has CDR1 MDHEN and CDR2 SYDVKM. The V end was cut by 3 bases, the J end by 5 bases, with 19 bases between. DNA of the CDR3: TGTGCCAGCAGTTTTCGGGCTTGGGAGGGGAATTATGGCTACACCTTC. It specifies CASSFRAWEGNYGYTF.

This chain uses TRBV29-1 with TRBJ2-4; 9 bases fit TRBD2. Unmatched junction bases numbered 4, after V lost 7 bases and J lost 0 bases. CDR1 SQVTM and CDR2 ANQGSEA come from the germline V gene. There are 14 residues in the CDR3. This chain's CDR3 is CSAAGGTAKNIQYF. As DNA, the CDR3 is TGCAGCGCCGCGGGAGGGACAGCCAAAAACATTCAGTACTTC. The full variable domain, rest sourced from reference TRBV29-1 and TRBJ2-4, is SAVISQKPSRDICQRGTSLTIQCQVDSQVTMMFWYRQQPGQSLTLIATANQGSEATYESGFVIDKFPISRPNLTFSTLTVSNMSPEDSSIYLCSAAGGTAKNIQYFGAGTRLSVL.

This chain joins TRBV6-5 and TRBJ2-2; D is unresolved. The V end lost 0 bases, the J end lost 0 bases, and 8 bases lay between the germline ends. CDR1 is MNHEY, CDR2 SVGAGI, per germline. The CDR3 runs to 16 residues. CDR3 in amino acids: CASSYSIGPNTGELFF. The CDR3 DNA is TGTGCCAGCAGTTACTCGATAGGTCCGAACACCGGGGAGCTGTTTTTT.

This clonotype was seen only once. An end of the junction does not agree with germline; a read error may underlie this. The CDR3 is CASSLADRGPTGTQYF. The CDR3 DNA is TGTGCCAGCAGCTTAGCGGACAGGGGGCCGACAGGTACGCAGTATTTT. The chain employs TRBV11-1 and TRBJ2-3; 11 positions match TRBD1. The CDR3 consists of 16 residues. The germline V gene has CDR1 SGHAT and CDR2 FQDESV (reference sequence).

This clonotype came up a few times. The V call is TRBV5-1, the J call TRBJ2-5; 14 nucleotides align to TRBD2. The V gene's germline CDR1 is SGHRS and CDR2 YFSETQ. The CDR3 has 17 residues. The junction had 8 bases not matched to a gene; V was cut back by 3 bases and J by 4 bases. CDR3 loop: CASSWETSGGARETQYF. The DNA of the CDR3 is TGCGCCAGCAGCTGGGAGACTAGCGGGGGGGCCCGAGAGACCCAGTACTTC.

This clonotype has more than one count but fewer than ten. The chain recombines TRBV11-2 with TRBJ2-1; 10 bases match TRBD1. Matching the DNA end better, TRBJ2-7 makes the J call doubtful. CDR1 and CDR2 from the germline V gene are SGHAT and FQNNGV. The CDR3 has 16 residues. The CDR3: CASRSPGQGLVYEQYF. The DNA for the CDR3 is TGTGCCAGCAGATCTCCGGGACAGGGGTTGGTTTACGAGCAGTACTTC.

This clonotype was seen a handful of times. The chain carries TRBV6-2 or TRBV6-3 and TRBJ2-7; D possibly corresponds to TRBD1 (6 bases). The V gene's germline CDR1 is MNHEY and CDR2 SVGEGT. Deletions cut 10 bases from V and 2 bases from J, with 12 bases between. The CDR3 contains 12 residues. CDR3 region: CAIGQTAYEQYF. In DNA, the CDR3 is TGTGCCATTGGACAGACAGCCTACGAGCAGTACTTC.

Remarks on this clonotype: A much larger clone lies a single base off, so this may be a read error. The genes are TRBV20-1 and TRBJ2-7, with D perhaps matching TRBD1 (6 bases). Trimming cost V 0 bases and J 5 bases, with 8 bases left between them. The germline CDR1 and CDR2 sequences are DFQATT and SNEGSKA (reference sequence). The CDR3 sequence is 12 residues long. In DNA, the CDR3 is TGCAGTGCTAGAGAGGGGGCCGACGAGCAGTACTTC. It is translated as CSAREGADEQYF.

The DNA of the CDR3 is TGTGCCAGCAGTTTAGACAGCAAAGAGCAGTTCTTC. It codes for CASSLDSKEQFF. V usage is TRBV27 and J usage is TRBJ2-1, with D maybe TRBD1 (5 bases). The CDR3 consists of 12 residues. The germline V gene has CDR1 MNHEY and CDR2 SMNVEV (reference sequence). The V gene lost 2 bases and the J gene lost 10 bases, with 9 bases spanning the gap.

In nucleotides, the CDR3 is TGTGCCAGCAGCTTAGGACGTGTGCGTCTGAACGCCGCAGATACGCAGTATTTT. Protein sequence: CASSLGRVRLNAADTQYF. The chain employs TRBV7-9 and TRBJ2-3; D ambiguous. The CDR3 runs 18 residues. The germline CDR1 and CDR2 sequences are SEHNR and FQNEAQ (reference sequence). V shed 1 base and J shed 4 bases, with 21 bases lying between them.

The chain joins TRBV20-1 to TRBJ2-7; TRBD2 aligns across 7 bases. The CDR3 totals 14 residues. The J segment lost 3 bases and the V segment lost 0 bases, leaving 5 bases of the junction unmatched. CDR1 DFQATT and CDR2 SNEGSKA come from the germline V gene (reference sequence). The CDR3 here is CSARDRRGVYEQYF. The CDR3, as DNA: TGCAGTGCTAGAGATCGCCGGGGGGTCTACGAGCAGTACTTC.

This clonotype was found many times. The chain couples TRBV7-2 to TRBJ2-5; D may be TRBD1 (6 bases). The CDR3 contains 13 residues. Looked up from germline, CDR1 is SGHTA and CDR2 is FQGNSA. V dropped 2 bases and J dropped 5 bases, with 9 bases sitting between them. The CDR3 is CASSLWGRETQYF. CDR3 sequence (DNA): TGTGCCAGCAGCTTATGGGGGCGTGAGACCCAGTACTTC.

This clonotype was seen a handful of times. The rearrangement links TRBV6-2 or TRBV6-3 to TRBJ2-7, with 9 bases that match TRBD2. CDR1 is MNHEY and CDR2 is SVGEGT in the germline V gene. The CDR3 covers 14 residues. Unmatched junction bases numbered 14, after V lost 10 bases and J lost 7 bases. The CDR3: CATETSGGSWEQYF. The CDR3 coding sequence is TGTGCCACCGAGACGAGCGGGGGGTCATGGGAGCAGTACTTC.

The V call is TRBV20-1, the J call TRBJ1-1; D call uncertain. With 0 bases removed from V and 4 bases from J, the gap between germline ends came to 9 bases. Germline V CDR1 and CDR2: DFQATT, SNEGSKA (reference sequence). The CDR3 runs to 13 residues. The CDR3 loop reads CSARDPRGTEAFF. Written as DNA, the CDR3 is TGCAGTGCTAGAGATCCCCGGGGCACTGAAGCTTTCTTT.

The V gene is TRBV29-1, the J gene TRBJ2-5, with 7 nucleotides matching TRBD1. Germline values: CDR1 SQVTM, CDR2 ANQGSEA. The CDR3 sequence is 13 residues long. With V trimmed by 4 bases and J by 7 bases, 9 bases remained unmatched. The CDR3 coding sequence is TGCAGCGTTGGGACTCGACAGGGATGGACCCAGTACTTC. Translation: CSVGTRQGWTQYF. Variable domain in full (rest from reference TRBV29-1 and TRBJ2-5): SAVISQKPSRDICQRGTSLTIQCQVDSQVTMMFWYRQQPGQSLTLIATANQGSEATYESGFVIDKFPISRPNLTFSTLTVSNMSPEDSSIYLCSVGTRQGWTQYFGPGTRLLVL.